This TCR beta chain appears in the sequencing data of a study of cytomegalovirus exposure and HLA in healthy donors. Whole-study findings and limits: Altogether, more than 150 TCR beta chains were recorded as cytomegalovirus-associated. Most of the TCR beta V segments (in an earlier analysis) were productive either about 87% or about 30% of the time. HLA alleles showed associations with 15,000 to 20,000 TCR beta sequences in a later analysis, at a 0.05 false discovery rate.

Amplification used 60 Vbeta primers and 13 Jbeta primers. The protocol was immunoSEQ multiplex PCR, while the TCRdb copy is restricted to in-frame clones and leaves out a portion. The data show more than 200,000 clones, with more than 75% seen just once and over 1% held by the top ten. Missing from this donor's record is the CMV serostatus. V was shortened by 7 bases and J by 0 bases, with 15 bases between the two germline ends. This CDR3 region has 15 residues. Germline V gives CDR1 MNHEY, CDR2 SMNVEV (reference sequence). Regarding this clone: The antigen is unknown.

The clonotype comes from a human donor in good health. V gene TRBV27 combines with J gene TRBJ1-1; D gene uncertain. Sample: PBMCs. CDR3 sequence reads: CASIKSTSMNTEAFF. CDR3 coding DNA: TGTGCCAGCATCAAATCCACTTCTATGAACACTGAAGCTTTCTTT.